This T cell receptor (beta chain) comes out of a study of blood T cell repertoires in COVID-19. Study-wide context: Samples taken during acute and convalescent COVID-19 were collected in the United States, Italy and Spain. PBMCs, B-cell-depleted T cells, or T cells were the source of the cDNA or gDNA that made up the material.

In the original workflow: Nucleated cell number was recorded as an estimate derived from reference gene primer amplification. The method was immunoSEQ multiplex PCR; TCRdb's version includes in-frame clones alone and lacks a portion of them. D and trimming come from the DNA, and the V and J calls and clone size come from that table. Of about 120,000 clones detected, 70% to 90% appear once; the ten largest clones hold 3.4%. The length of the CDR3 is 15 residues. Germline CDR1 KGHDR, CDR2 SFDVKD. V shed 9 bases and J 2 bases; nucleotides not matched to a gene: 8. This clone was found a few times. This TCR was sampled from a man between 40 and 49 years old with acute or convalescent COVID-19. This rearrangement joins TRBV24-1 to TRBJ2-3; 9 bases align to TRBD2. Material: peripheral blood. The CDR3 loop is CATRSSGDHTDTQYF. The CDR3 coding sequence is TGTGCCACCCGCTCTAGCGGGGATCACACAGATACGCAGTATTTT.